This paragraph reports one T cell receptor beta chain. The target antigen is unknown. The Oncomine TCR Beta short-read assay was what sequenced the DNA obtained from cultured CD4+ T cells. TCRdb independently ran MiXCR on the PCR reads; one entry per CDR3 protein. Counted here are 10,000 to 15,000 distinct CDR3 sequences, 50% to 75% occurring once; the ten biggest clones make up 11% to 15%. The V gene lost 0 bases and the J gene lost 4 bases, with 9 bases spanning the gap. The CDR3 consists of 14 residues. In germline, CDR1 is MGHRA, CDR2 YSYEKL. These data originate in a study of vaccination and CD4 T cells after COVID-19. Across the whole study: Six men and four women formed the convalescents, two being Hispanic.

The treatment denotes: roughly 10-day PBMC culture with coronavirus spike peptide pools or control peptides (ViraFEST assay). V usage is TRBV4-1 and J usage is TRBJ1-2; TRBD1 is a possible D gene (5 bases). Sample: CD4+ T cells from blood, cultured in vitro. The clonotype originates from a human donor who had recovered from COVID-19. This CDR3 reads CASSQDRGSYGYTF. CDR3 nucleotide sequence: TGCGCCAGCAGCCAAGATCGGGGCAGCTATGGCTACACCTTC.